Presented here are 31 T cell receptor beta chains from one specimen sequenced in a study of cytotoxic CD8 clonotypes in ibrutinib-treated CLL. Profiling relied on immunoSEQ multiplex PCR, and the TCRdb table lists in-frame clones only, not all of them. The table includes 200,000 to 250,000 clones, 60% to 75% detected once. Source: PBMCs, taken after 24 months of ibrutinib treatment. The receptors were sampled from a human donor with chronic lymphocytic leukemia.

This clone has a handful of counts. The chain couples TRBV10-3 to TRBJ2-7; 11 bases line up with TRBD2. With 3 bases clipped from V and 4 bases from J, the junction kept 5 bases outside the gene matches. The CDR3 totals 15 residues. Germline CDR1 is ENHRY and CDR2 is SYGVKD. As DNA, the CDR3 is TGTGCCATCAGTGACTCACTAGCGGGAGCATACGAGCAGTACTTC. Translating it yields CAISDSLAGAYEQYF.

This chain uses TRBV27 with TRBJ2-7, with TRBD2 matching 12 bases. Germline V CDR1 and CDR2: MNHEY, SMNVEV (reference sequence). This CDR3 has 15 residues. After removal of 4 bases from V and 2 bases from J, the junction contained 3 bases not matched to a gene. In nucleotides, the CDR3 is TGTGCCAGCAGTTCCGGGACTAGCGGGCCCTACGAGCAGTACTTC. This translates into CASSSGTSGPYEQYF.

The CDR3 DNA is TGTGCCAGCAGTGAATATATAGGGTTCGGGGAGCTGTTTTTT. Protein: CASSEYIGFGELFF. This rearrangement joins TRBV25-1 to TRBJ2-2, with D hard to call. CDR1 is MGHDK, CDR2 SYGVNS, per germline. The ends were cut back, 0 bases at V and 7 bases at J, with 9 bases in the middle. This CDR3 has 14 amino acids.

The V gene is TRBV11-2, the J gene TRBJ1-5; 7 bases match TRBD1. This CDR3 has 14 residues. CDR1 is SGHAT and CDR2 is FQNNGV in the germline V gene. The V gene end was trimmed by 4 bases and the J gene end by 5 bases; junction bases not matched to a gene: 5. The CDR3 loop is CASSSQTGDQPQHF. The CDR3 bases are TGTGCCAGCAGCTCACAAACAGGGGATCAGCCCCAGCATTTT.

In its sample, this clone was seen a few times. The chain has TRBV28 and TRBJ1-5; a weak D match, TRBD1 (5 bases). The CDR3 totals 15 residues. Trimming removed 5 bases at V and 4 bases at J, with 15 bases between. From germline, CDR1 is MDHEN and CDR2 SYDVKM. The CDR3, as DNA: TGTGCCAGCAGTCGCCCGGACATTGGGAATCAGCCCCAGCATTTT. As protein: CASSRPDIGNQPQHF.

This clone came up a few times. The chain combines TRBV5-1 with TRBJ2-7; 8 nucleotides align to TRBD2. The CDR3 loop spans 16 amino acids. Trimming cost V 5 bases and J 2 bases; bases outside gene matches: 12. CDR1 is SGHRS and CDR2 is YFSETQ in the germline V gene. The CDR3 region is CASSHLSGRNPYEQYF. As DNA, the CDR3 is TGCGCCAGCAGTCACTTGAGCGGGAGAAACCCCTACGAGCAGTACTTC.

The chain has TRBV27 and TRBJ1-2; D is perhaps TRBD1 (5 bases). Trimming pared 4 bases from V and 2 bases from J, leaving 11 bases between. CDR1 MNHEY and CDR2 SMNVEV come from the germline V gene (reference sequence). This CDR3 is 14 amino acids long. In nucleotides, the CDR3 is TGTGCCAGCAGTTCCCCGGACACCAACTATGGCTACACCTTC. It yields the protein CASSSPDTNYGYTF.

The chain combines TRBV7-9 with TRBJ2-1; no definite D call. V lost 1 base and J lost 5, with 9 bases in between. Looked up from germline, CDR1 is SEHNR and CDR2 is FQNEAQ (reference sequence). There are 14 residues in the CDR3. CDR3 DNA sequence: TGTGCCAGCAGCTTAGGCCGGGCCGACAATGAGCAGTTCTTC. Translating it yields CASSLGRADNEQFF.

This clone was counted only a few times. CDR3 sequence reads: CASSPGPYEQYF. In DNA form, the CDR3 reads TGTGCCAGCAGTCCCGGACCCTACGAGCAGTACTTC. This chain connects TRBV28 to TRBJ2-7; D uncertain. CDR3 size: 12 residues. The V gene lost 5 bases and the J gene lost 2 bases, with 7 bases spanning the gap. The germline gives CDR1 MDHEN, CDR2 SYDVKM. The full variable domain, with the rest looked up from reference TRBV28 and TRBJ2-7, is DVKVTQSSRYLVKRTGEKVFLECVQDMDHENMFWYRQDPGLGLRLIYFSYDVKMKEKGDIPEGYSVSREKKERFSLILESASTNQTSMYLCASSPGPYEQYFGPGTRLTVT.

Note on this clone: Other nucleotide sequences in the sample specify the same CDR3. The chain has TRBV5-6 and TRBJ1-2; unclear D gene. The V gene lost 0 bases and the J gene lost 5 bases, with 5 bases spanning the gap. CDR1 is SGHDT, CDR2 YYEEEE, per germline. This CDR3 contains 12 residues. CDR3 sequence: CASSLETYGYTF. In nucleotides, the CDR3 is TGTGCCAGCAGCTTGGAGACATATGGCTACACCTTC.

The V gene is TRBV29-1, the J gene TRBJ2-1; D is unclear. CDR3 length: 12 residues. Trimming cost V 4 bases and J 4 bases, with 8 bases left between them. The germline V gene has CDR1 SQVTM and CDR2 ANQGSEA. The CDR3, as DNA: TGCAGCGTTGTGGGTCGGTACAATGAGCAGTTCTTC. Translating it yields CSVVGRYNEQFF.

The table lists this clone with a count of one. The chain carries TRBV30 and TRBJ2-1, with 9 bases identical to TRBD1. The V segment lost 8 bases and the J segment 0 bases; nucleotides outside the gene matches: 5. From germline, CDR1 is GTSNPN and CDR2 SVGIG (reference sequence). The CDR3 consists of 14 residues. The DNA for the CDR3 is TGTGCCGGACAACAGGGGGCCTCCTACAATGAGCAGTTCTTC. Its translation: CAGQQGASYNEQFF. The full variable domain, completed using reference TRBV30 and TRBJ2-1, is SQTIHQWPATLVQPVGSPLSLECTVEGTSNPNLYWYRQAAGRGLQLLFYSVGIGQISSEVPQNLSASRPQDRQFILSSKKLLLSDSGFYLCAGQQGASYNEQFFGPGTRLTVL.

This clone appeared a few times. The chain has TRBV28 and TRBJ1-2, with D possibly TRBD1 on 6 matching bases. With 5 bases removed from V and 7 bases from J, the gap between germline ends came to 8 bases. The CDR3 is 11 amino acids. CDR1 and CDR2 (germline): MDHEN, SYDVKM. CDR3 nucleotides: TGTGCCAGCAGTCGACAGGCTGGCTACACCTTC. It specifies CASSRQAGYTF.

The chain links TRBV27 to TRBJ2-7; D uncertain. The CDR3 length is 15 residues. Germline CDR1 MNHEY, CDR2 SMNVEV (reference sequence). V was clipped by 5 bases and J by 4 bases, with 18 bases between them. CDR3 region: CASSPGPNKAYEQYF. CDR3 DNA sequence: TGTGCCAGCAGTCCTGGGCCAAATAAGGCTTACGAGCAGTACTTC.

This chain links TRBV28 with TRBJ2-3; the match to TRBD1 covers 8 bases. V lost 4 bases and J lost 4; bases outside the gene matches: 7. CDR1 and CDR2 from the germline V gene are MDHEN and SYDVKM. This CDR3 has 15 residues. The CDR3 DNA sequence: TGTGCCAGCAGTTCGACAGGGGCCGGGGCAGATACGCAGTATTTT. It encodes CASSSTGAGADTQYF. The full variable domain, its missing parts supplied by reference TRBV28 and TRBJ2-3, is DVKVTQSSRYLVKRTGEKVFLECVQDMDHENMFWYRQDPGLGLRLIYFSYDVKMKEKGDIPEGYSVSREKKERFSLILESASTNQTSMYLCASSSTGAGADTQYFGPGTRLTVL.

The table lists this clone with a few counts. V and J are TRBV10-3 and TRBJ2-7; no clear D gene. Germline assignment: CDR1 ENHRY and CDR2 SYGVKD. V was pared by 4 bases and J by 2 bases, with 6 bases between. The CDR3 consists of 12 residues. The CDR3 DNA follows: TGTGCCATCAGTGGTTTGACCTACGAGCAGTACTTC. It yields the protein CAISGLTYEQYF.

The chain has TRBV2 and TRBJ2-7; a weak D match, TRBD1 (6 bases). With 2 bases removed from V and 6 bases from J, the gap between germline ends came to 17 bases. Germline lookup yields CDR1 SNHLY and CDR2 FYNNEI. The CDR3 sequence is 15 residues long. CDR3 nucleotide sequence: TGTGCCAGCAGTGAAACGGGACAAGGGCTGGGCGAGCAGTACTTC. Its translation: CASSETGQGLGEQYF.

V gene TRBV4-3 combines with J gene TRBJ2-2, with 12 bases matching TRBD1. Germline V gives CDR1 LGHNA, CDR2 YSLEER. The V and J ends lost 1 base and 7 bases, in that order; junction bases with no gene match: 7. The CDR3 is made up of 17 amino acids. The CDR3 sequence: CASSQVPGQGAGGELFF. DNA of the CDR3: TGCGCCAGCAGCCAAGTCCCGGGACAGGGGGCAGGCGGGGAGCTGTTTTTT.

This chain uses TRBV10-3 with TRBJ1-1; D unresolved. CDR3 length: 12 residues. V gave up 8 bases and J gave up 1 base, with 8 bases separating them. Per the germline V gene, CDR1 is ENHRY and CDR2 is SYGVKD. The CDR3 here is CAIAGRNTEAFF. CDR3 sequence (DNA): TGTGCCATCGCGGGAAGGAACACTGAAGCTTTCTTT.

The chain recombines TRBV9 with TRBJ2-7; 13 positions match TRBD2. Trimming at V came to 1 base and at J to 5 bases, leaving 9 bases not matched to a gene. The germline CDR1 and CDR2 sequences are SGDLS and YYNGEE. This CDR3 has 17 residues. CDR3 coding DNA: TGTGCCAGCAGCGTACACCCAATTGGGACTAGCGGGAACGAGCAGTACTTC. Amino acid sequence: CASSVHPIGTSGNEQYF.

This clone turned up a few times. The sample holds other DNA sequences that translate to the same CDR3. The rearrangement links TRBV25-1 to TRBJ2-3; weak D call: TRBD1 (5 bases). V was pared by 4 bases and J by 0 bases, with 8 bases between. Germline loops: CDR1 MGHDK, CDR2 SYGVNS. The CDR3 is made up of 14 amino acids. As DNA, the CDR3 is TGTGCCAGCAGTGCCCCAGGGAGCACAGATACGCAGTATTTT. Amino acids: CASSAPGSTDTQYF.

The chain combines TRBV29-1 with TRBJ2-5; 7 bases fit TRBD1. The J segment lost 2 bases and the V segment lost 5 bases, leaving 5 bases of the junction unmatched. CDR1 and CDR2 (germline): SQVTM, ANQGSEA. The CDR3 covers 13 residues. Written as DNA, the CDR3 is TGCAGCGTTTACAGGGGTTGGCAAGAGACCCAGTACTTC. Protein product: CSVYRGWQETQYF.

The chain combines TRBV29-1 with TRBJ2-2; unclear D gene. V shed 4 bases and J shed 6 bases, with 9 bases lying between them. Looked up from germline, CDR1 is SQVTM and CDR2 is ANQGSEA. CDR3 size: 12 residues. The CDR3 region is CSVVRDSGELFF. CDR3 nucleotide sequence: TGCAGCGTTGTAAGGGATTCCGGGGAGCTGTTTTTT.

The CDR3 sequence: CASSASGSNEQYF. As DNA, the CDR3 is TGTGCCAGCAGCGCTAGCGGGAGTAACGAGCAGTACTTC. This sequence joins TRBV27 and TRBJ2-7; TRBD2 agrees at 10 bases. The trim removed 6 bases at V and 5 bases at J, leaving 4 bases unmatched. The CDR3 contains 13 residues. The V gene's germline CDR1 is MNHEY and CDR2 SMNVEV (reference sequence).

This chain connects TRBV2 to TRBJ2-1; 11 bases line up with TRBD1. The CDR3 totals 14 residues. Germline assignment: CDR1 SNHLY and CDR2 FYNNEI. V was pared by 6 bases and J by 7 bases, with 5 bases of the junction left unmatched. In DNA, the CDR3 is TGTGCCAGCAGGGGACAGGGGGACTTGAATGAGCAGTTCTTC. Translated, it gives CASRGQGDLNEQFF.

Concerning this clone: A read error may explain this, as a much larger clone is one base away. The chain combines TRBV5-6 with TRBJ1-4; 7 bases agree with TRBD1. Looked up from germline, CDR1 is SGHDT and CDR2 is YYEEEE. This CDR3 contains 15 residues. The trim removed 4 bases at V and 0 bases at J, leaving 3 bases unmatched. The DNA for the CDR3 is TGTGCCAGCAGCGAAGGGACAGCAACTAATGAAAAACTGTTTTTT. Encoded protein: CASSEGTATNEKLFF. The whole variable domain, remainder taken from reference TRBV5-6 and TRBJ1-4, is DAGVTQSPTHLIKTRGQQVTLRCSPKSGHDTVSWYQQALGQGPQFIFQYYEEEERQRGNFPDRFSGHQFPNYSSELNVNALLLGDSALYLCASSEGTATNEKLFFGSGTQLSVL.

The chain carries TRBV9 and TRBJ2-1, with TRBD2 matching over 9 bases. Germline V gives CDR1 SGDLS, CDR2 YYNGEE. Trimming cost V 4 bases and J 4 bases; bases outside gene matches: 9. The CDR3 has 16 residues. The CDR3 loop reads CASSPDRAGGYNEQFF. The CDR3 DNA reads TGTGCCAGCAGCCCAGACCGCGCGGGAGGGTACAATGAGCAGTTCTTC.

The gene calls are TRBV15 and TRBJ2-5, with D possibly TRBD1 on 7 matching bases. Trimming took off 0 bases at V and 4 bases at J, with 24 bases between the two ends. From germline, CDR1 is LNHNV and CDR2 YYDKDF (reference sequence). The CDR3 totals 19 residues. The CDR3 DNA reads TGTGCCACCAGCAGAGATTACCCGGGGGCAGGGGGAAATGGAGAGACCCAGTACTTC. Translation: CATSRDYPGAGGNGETQYF.

V usage is TRBV7-3 and J usage is TRBJ2-1; TRBD2 aligns across 7 bases. The V gene end was trimmed by 4 bases and the J gene end by 8 bases; junction bases not matched to a gene: 11. CDR3 length: 15 residues. Per the germline V gene, CDR1 is SGHTA and CDR2 is FQGTGA. The CDR3 sequence is CASSSARRERDEQFF. DNA for the CDR3: TGTGCCAGCAGCTCCGCTAGGCGGGAGCGGGATGAGCAGTTCTTC.

The CDR3 DNA reads as TGCAGCTCGGACGGACTAGCGGGAGGGACGGATACGCAGTATTTT. It encodes CSSDGLAGGTDTQYF. The chain has TRBV29-1 and TRBJ2-3, with 15 bases lining up with TRBD2. Trimming cost V 8 bases and J 6 bases; bases outside gene matches: 9. The length of the CDR3 is 15 residues. Germline V gene lookup returns CDR1 SQVTM and CDR2 ANQGSEA.

This chain uses TRBV5-1 with TRBJ2-7; 9 nucleotides agree with TRBD1. Germline assignment: CDR1 SGHRS and CDR2 YFSETQ. V lost 3 bases, J lost 5 bases, and 12 bases stayed unmatched. This CDR3 comprises 16 residues. CDR3 DNA: TGCGCCAGCAGCTCCTCTTTCGACAGGGGGGTTAACGAGCAGTACTTC. Its protein is CASSSSFDRGVNEQYF.